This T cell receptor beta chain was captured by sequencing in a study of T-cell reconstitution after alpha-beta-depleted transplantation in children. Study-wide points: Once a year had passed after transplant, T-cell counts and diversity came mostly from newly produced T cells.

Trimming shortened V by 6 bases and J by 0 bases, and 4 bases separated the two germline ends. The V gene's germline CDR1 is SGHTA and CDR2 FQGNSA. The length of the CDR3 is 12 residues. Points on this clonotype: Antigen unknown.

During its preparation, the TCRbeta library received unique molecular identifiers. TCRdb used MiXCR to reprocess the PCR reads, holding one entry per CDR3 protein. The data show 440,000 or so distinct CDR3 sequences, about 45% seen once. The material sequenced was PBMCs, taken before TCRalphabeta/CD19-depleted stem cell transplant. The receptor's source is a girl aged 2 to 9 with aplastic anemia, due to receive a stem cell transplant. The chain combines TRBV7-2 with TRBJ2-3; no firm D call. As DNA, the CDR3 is TGTGCCAGCAGAACTAGCACAGATACGCAGTATTTT. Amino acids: CASRTSTDTQYF.